This T cell receptor beta chain was profiled in a study of T cells in localized non-small cell lung cancer. Assay: immunoSEQ multiplex PCR; the TCRdb copy retains only in-frame clones and omits some. The sample lists fewer than 40,000 clones, roughly nine tenths occurring once. A note on this clone: Its antigen remains unknown.

Notes on the study in general: Researchers found a median around 50 of the top 100 tumor clones in adjacent lung. Greater blood T cell density accompanied longer overall survival.

The ends were cut back, 3 bases at V and 6 bases at J, with 15 bases in the middle. This CDR3 region has 15 residues. Per germline, CDR1 KGHSH and CDR2 LQKENI. This material consisted of peripheral blood, taken before any cancer treatment. V and J are TRBV18 and TRBJ2-4, with a tentative D call TRBD1 (6 bases). The source is a female donor over 55 with stage I lung adenocarcinoma. The CDR3 spells CASSPQGLRGNIQYF. The CDR3 region has the DNA TGTGCCAGCTCACCCCAGGGGTTGAGGGGAAACATTCAGTACTTC.